The text below deals with one T cell receptor beta chain. This clonotype was counted many times. Its specific antigen is unknown. Base-call qualities are not available, and no considerably larger clone is one nucleotide away. Libraries were prepared through 5' RACE. This sample was sequenced with an Illumina HiSeq 2500. A second PCR of roughly 7 to 11 cycles was performed with a sample-barcoded 5' primer and a J-beta primer mix. Each TCR beta cDNA molecule received a unique molecular identifier from a template-switch 5' adaptor carrying 12 random nucleotides. At least 2.5 million CDR3-containing paired-end reads were obtained from each sample. The Mint cDNA synthesis kit, primed by a TRBC-specific oligonucleotide, was used to synthesize first-strand cDNA from all RNA. Following uracil-DNA glycosylase treatment, a first 18-cycle PCR with universal primers M1SS and BC2_uni_R was performed on all cDNA. The study's processing was this. Normalization of each sample was performed by random selection of 1 million high-quality reads, each carrying a distinct molecular identifier. Reads with shared molecular identifiers were discarded instead of being binned into consensus sequences. MiTCR, set to a Q25 quality threshold and the strictest error-elimination algorithm, was used for CDR3 identification, clonotype clustering and error correction. A nonparametric unseen species model with Euler transformation was used to estimate lower-bound total TCR beta diversity. TCRdb applied fastp at Q25 and MiXCR to the public reads, then kept only in-frame beta chains. Identical CDR3 proteins give one entry, which carries the most common genes and DNA. TCRdb's processing, not the study's, gives the V and J calls here. This sample holds 1.5 million to 2 million distinct CDR3 sequences; about 28% were observed only once. The top ten clonotypes cover roughly 8% of the sample.

The sample comes from a study of blood T cells in healthy people across ages (dated by TCRdb to 2014 to 2015). Some background on the complete study: Template switching captured roughly one uniquely barcoded TCR beta cDNA molecule per two T cells in model experiments. Age-related changes in TCR beta repertoire diversity were measured in the study by deep sequencing normalized with unique cDNA molecular identifiers. To avoid experimental bias, donors of different ages were distributed randomly across sequencing lanes. Four age groups were formed from the donors: young (average roughly 15 years), middle-aged (approximately 39), aged (about 68) and long-lived (approximately 78). For two donors (one aged 18 to 30 and one aged 80 or older), the study analyzed two additional independent replicas of 1 million unique cDNA reads from the same blood draw. The paper's findings and limits, for the study overall: Compared with the aged group, the long-lived group had more naive CD4+ T cells, fewer expanded clones and increased TCR diversity, suggesting age selection. Observed TCR beta diversity per million T cells fell roughly linearly with age, and a significant reduction was already apparent by age around 40. There was a strong correlation between observed TCR beta diversity and the percentage of naive T cells measured by flow cytometry. Donor CMV infection status was unknown, potentially confounding age-related changes in expanded clonotypes. Because profiling used bulk unsorted PBMCs, naive and antigen-experienced compartments could not be compared conclusively. Estimates of total diversity based on one million sequenced T cells were considered lower bounds and underestimates.

Donors were about 36 systemically healthy Caucasian individuals from Russia aged roughly 6 to 90 years. About 10 milliliters of peripheral blood were drawn from each donor into EDTA-treated Vacutainer tubes. Ficoll-Paque density-gradient centrifugation was used to isolate PBMCs, with at least 6 million per sample. Total RNA was extracted from PBMCs with Trizol reagent, with at least 5 micrograms obtained per sample. For every donor, flow cytometry on a PBMC aliquot measured the percentage of naive CD45RAhigh/CD27high T cells. V and J are truncated by 3 bases and 10 bases respectively, leaving an intervening sequence of 18 bases. Inclusive of the bounding cysteine and phenylalanine, the CDR3 is 14 residues long. The DNA shown is the 42-base CDR3, in frame from base 1. Sequences SGHTA (CDR1) and FQGNSA (CDR2) are obtained from the germline V gene.

This clonotype was obtained from a woman younger than 45 in good health. The sequence joins TRBV7-2 to TRBJ2-5; the D gene cannot be resolved reliably. The sequencing input was blood. The CDR3 here reads CASSLYSDGWNQYF. The nucleotide sequence is given as TGTGCCAGCAGCTTGTACTCGGACGGGTGGAACCAGTACTTC.